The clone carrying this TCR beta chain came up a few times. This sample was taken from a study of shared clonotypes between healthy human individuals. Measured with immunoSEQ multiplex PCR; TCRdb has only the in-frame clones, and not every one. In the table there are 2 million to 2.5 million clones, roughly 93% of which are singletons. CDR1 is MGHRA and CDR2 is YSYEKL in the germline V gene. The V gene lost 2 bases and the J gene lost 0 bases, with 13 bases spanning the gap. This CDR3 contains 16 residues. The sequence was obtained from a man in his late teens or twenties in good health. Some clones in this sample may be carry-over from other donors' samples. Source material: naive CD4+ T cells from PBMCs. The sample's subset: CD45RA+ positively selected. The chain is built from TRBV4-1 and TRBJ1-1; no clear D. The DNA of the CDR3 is TGCGCCAGCAGCCAAAGACAAGGACTCTTGAACACTGAAGCTTTCTTT. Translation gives CASSQRQGLLNTEAFF.